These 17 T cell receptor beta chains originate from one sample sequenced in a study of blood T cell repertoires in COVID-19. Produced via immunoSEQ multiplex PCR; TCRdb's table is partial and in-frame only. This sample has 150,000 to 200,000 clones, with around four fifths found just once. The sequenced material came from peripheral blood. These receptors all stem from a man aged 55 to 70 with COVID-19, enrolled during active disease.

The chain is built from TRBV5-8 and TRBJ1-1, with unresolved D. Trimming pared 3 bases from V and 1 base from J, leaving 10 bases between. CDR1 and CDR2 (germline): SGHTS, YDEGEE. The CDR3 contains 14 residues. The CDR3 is CASSSWGGNTEAFF. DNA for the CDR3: TGTGCCAGCAGCTCGTGGGGAGGGAACACTGAAGCTTTCTTT.

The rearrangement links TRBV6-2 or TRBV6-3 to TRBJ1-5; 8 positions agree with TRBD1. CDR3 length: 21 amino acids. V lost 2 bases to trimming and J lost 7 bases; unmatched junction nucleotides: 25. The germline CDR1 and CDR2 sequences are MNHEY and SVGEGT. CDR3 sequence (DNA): TGTGCCAGCAGTTACGATCCGGGACAGGCGTTTCGACCTTTCCTAGGCCAGCCCCAGCATTTT. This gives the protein CASSYDPGQAFRPFLGQPQHF.

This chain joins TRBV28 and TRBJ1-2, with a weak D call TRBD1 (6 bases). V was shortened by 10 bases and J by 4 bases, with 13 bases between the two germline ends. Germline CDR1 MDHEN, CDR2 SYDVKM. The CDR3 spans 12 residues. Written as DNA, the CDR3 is TGTGCCATGGGGGGGGCATCCTATGGCTACACCTTC. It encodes CAMGGASYGYTF.

DNA of the CDR3: TGTGCCAGCAGTTTATTTGGGAGCTCCTACAATGAGCAGTTCTTC. This sequence encodes CASSLFGSSYNEQFF. The chain combines TRBV27 with TRBJ2-1; perhaps TRBD2 as D (5 bases). Per the germline V gene, CDR1 is MNHEY and CDR2 is SMNVEV (reference sequence). This CDR3 is built from 15 residues. V was clipped by 1 base and J by 0 bases, with 7 bases between them.

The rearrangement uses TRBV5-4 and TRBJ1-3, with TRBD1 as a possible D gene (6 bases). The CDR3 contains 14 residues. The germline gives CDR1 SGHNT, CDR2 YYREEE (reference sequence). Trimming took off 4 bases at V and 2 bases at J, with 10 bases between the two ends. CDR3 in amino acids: CASSGNRAGNTIYF. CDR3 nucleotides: TGTGCCAGCAGCGGGAACAGGGCTGGAAACACCATATATTTT.

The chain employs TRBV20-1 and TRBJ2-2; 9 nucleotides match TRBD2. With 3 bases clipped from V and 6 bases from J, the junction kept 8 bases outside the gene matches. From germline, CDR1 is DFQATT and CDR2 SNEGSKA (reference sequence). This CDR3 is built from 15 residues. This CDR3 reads CSASWLAGSPGELFF. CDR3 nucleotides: TGCAGTGCTAGTTGGCTAGCGGGGTCCCCCGGGGAGCTGTTTTTT.

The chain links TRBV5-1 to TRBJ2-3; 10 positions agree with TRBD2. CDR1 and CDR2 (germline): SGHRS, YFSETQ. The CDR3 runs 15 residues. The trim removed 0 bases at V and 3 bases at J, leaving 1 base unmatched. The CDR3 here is CASSLGGLATDTQYF. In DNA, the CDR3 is TGCGCCAGCAGCTTGGGGGGACTAGCGACAGATACGCAGTATTTT.

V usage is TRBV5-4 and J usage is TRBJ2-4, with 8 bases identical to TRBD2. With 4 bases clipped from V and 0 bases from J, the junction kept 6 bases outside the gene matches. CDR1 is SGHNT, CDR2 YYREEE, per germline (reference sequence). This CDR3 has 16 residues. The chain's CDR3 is CASSPTGGGAKNIQYF. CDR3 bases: TGTGCCAGCAGCCCCACGGGGGGGGGAGCCAAAAACATTCAGTACTTC.

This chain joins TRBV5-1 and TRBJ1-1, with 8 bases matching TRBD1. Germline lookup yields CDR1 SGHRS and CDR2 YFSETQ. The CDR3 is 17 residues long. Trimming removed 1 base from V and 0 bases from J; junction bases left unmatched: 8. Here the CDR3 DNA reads TGCGCCAGCAGCTTGACCCAGGGGGCGAGAATGAACACTGAAGCTTTCTTT. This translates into CASSLTQGARMNTEAFF.

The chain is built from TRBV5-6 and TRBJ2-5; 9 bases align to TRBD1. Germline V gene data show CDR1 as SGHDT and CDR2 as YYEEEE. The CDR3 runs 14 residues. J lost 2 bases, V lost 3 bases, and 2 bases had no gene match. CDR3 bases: TGTGCCAGCAGCTGGGGACAGGGTCAAGAGACCCAGTACTTC. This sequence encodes CASSWGQGQETQYF.

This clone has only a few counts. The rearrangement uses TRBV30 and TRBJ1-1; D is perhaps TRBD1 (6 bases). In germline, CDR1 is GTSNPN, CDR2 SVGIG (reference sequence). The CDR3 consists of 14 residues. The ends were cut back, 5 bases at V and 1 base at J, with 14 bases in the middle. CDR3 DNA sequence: TGTGCCTGGGAACAGGGCAAGGGGAACACTGAAGCTTTCTTT. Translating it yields CAWEQGKGNTEAFF.

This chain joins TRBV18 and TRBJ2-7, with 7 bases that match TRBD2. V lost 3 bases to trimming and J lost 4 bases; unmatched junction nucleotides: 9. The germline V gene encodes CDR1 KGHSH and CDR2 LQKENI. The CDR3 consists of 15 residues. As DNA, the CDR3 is TGTGCCAGCTCACCCGGGGAGGGGTTTCCTTACGAGCAGTACTTC. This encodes CASSPGEGFPYEQYF.

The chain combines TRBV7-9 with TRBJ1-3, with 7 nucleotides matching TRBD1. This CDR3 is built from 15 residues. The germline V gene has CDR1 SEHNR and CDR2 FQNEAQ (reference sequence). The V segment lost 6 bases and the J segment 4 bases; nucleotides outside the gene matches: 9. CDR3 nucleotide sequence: TGTGCCAGCAGTAGACAGGGAAGGGAAGGAAACACCATATATTTT. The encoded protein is CASSRQGREGNTIYF.

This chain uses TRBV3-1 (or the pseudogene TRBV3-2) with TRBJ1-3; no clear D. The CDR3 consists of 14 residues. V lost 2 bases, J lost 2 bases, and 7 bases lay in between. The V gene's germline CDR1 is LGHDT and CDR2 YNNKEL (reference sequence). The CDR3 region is CASSQPGAGNTIYF. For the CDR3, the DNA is TGTGCCAGCAGCCAACCCGGGGCTGGAAACACCATATATTTT.

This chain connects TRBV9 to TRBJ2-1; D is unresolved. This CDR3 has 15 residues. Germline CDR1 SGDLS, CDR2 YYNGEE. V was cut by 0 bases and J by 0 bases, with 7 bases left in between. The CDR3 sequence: CASSVAIVSYNEQFF. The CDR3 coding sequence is TGTGCCAGCAGCGTAGCGATAGTCTCCTACAATGAGCAGTTCTTC.

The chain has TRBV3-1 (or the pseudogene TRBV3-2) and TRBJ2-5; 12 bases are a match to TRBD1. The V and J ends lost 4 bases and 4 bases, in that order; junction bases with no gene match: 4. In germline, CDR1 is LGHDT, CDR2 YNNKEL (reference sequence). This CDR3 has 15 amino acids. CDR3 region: CASSLGTGGTETQYF. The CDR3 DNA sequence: TGTGCCAGCAGCCTGGGGACAGGGGGCACAGAGACCCAGTACTTC.

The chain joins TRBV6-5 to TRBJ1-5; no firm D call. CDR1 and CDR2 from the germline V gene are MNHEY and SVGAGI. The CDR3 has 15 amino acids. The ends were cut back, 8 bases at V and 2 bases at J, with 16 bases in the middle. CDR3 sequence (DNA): TGTGCCAGCCCCCGGGCTTCGCGGGGCAATCAGCCCCAGCATTTT. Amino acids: CASPRASRGNQPQHF.